The 6 T cell receptor beta chains below all came from one sample that was sequenced in a study of CD8+ T cells in alopecia areata. In each case, RNA was isolated and then reverse transcribed into cDNA as the sequencing template. Here immunoSEQ multiplex PCR was the method, and the copy in TCRdb shows in-frame clones only, minus some. The sample contains approximately 58,000 clones, around 44% of which appear only once. Input material: NKG2D-low CD8+ T cells sorted from blood. The receptors stem from a human donor with alopecia areata.

Only one count was recorded for this clone. The V gene is TRBV11-1, the J gene TRBJ2-7; D ambiguous. Germline V gene data show CDR1 as SGHAT and CDR2 as FQDESV (reference sequence). The V end was cut by 2 bases, the J end by 2 bases, with 10 bases between. The CDR3 is 14 amino acids. The CDR3 coding sequence is TGTGCCAGCAGCTTATTCAGAGGTGCCTACGAGCAGTACTTC. This encodes CASSLFRGAYEQYF.

This rearrangement joins TRBV30 to TRBJ2-1; D remains ambiguous. V gave up 1 base and J gave up 0 bases, with 10 bases separating them. Germline V gives CDR1 GTSNPN, CDR2 SVGIG (reference sequence). The CDR3 extends over 15 amino acids. Here the CDR3 reads CAWSGQRSSYNEQFF. Written as DNA, the CDR3 is TGTGCCTGGAGTGGGCAGAGAAGCTCCTACAATGAGCAGTTCTTC.

V gene TRBV30 combines with J gene TRBJ1-1; D not certain. CDR1 and CDR2 (germline): GTSNPN, SVGIG (reference sequence). The CDR3 loop spans 13 amino acids. V was shortened by 3 bases and J by 1 base, with 9 bases between the two germline ends. CDR3 sequence (DNA): TGTGCCTGGAGCGGAGGTAAGAACACTGAAGCTTTCTTT. It is translated as CAWSGGKNTEAFF.

In this sample, this clone turned up a few times. This rearrangement joins TRBV29-1 to TRBJ2-5, with TRBD1 matching over 7 bases. With V trimmed by 5 bases and J by 2 bases, 2 bases remained unmatched. The V gene's germline CDR1 is SQVTM and CDR2 ANQGSEA. The CDR3 length is 12 residues. This CDR3 is CSVRTGQETQYF. The CDR3, as DNA: TGCAGCGTTCGGACAGGTCAAGAGACCCAGTACTTC.

By share, this clone counts as medium-sized. The chain is built from TRBV5-1 and TRBJ2-5; 7 nucleotides align to TRBD2. V was clipped by 4 bases and J by 0 bases; unmatched bases: 9. Germline-derived CDR1 and CDR2 are SGHRS and YFSETQ. The CDR3 sequence is 16 residues long. The CDR3 DNA is TGCGCCAGCAGCCAAACTAGCGACAACAACCAAGAGACCCAGTACTTC. Protein sequence: CASSQTSDNNQETQYF. The variable domain in full, with the rest retrieved from reference TRBV5-1 and TRBJ2-5, is KAGVTQTPRYLIKTRGQQVTLSCSPISGHRSVSWYQQTPGQGLQFLFEYFSETQRNKGNFPGRFSGRQFSNSRSEMNVSTLELGDSALYLCASSQTSDNNQETQYFGPGTRLLVL.

This clone appeared a few times. V gene TRBV7-9 combines with J gene TRBJ2-5; D gene unclear. V lost 4 bases and J 4 bases, leaving 16 bases between the germline ends. CDR3 length equals 15 residues. CDR1 is SEHNR and CDR2 is FQNEAQ in the germline V gene (reference sequence). CDR3 sequence: CASSSLAEPTETQYF. CDR3 nucleotides: TGTGCCAGCAGCTCGCTGGCGGAACCAACAGAGACCCAGTACTTC.